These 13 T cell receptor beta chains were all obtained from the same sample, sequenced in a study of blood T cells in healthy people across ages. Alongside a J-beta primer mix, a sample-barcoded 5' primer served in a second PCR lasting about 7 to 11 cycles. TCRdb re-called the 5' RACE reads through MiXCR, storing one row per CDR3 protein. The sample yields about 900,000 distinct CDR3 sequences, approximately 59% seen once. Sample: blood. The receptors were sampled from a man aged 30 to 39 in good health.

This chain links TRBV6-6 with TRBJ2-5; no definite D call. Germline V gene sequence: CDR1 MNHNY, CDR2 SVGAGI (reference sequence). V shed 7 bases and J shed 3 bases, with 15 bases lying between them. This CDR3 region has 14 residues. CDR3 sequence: CASKRVVREETQYF. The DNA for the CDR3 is TGTGCCAGCAAAAGAGTAGTCCGGGAAGAGACCCAGTACTTC.

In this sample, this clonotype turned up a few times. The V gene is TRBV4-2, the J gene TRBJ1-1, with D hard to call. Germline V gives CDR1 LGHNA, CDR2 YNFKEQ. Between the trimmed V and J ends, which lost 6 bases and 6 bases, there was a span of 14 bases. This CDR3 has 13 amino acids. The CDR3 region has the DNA TGTGCCAGCAGAATCTCAGGTGCCTCTGAAGCTTTCTTT. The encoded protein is CASRISGASEAFF.

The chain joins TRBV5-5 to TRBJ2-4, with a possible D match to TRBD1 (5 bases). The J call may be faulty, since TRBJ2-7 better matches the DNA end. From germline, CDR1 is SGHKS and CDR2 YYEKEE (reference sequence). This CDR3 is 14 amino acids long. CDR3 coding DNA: TGTGCCAGCAGCGGGGCCCCAGGCGGCTACGAGCAGTACTTC. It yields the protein CASSGAPGGYEQYF.

CDR3: CASSQRMAGRDYNEQFF. The DNA for the CDR3 is TGCGCCAGCAGCCAAAGGATGGCAGGGCGGGATTACAATGAGCAGTTCTTC. The rearrangement links TRBV4-3 to TRBJ2-1; TRBD2 might be the D (6 bases). The CDR3 is 17 residues long. V was shortened by 2 bases and J by 4 bases, with 18 bases between the two germline ends. CDR1 LGHNA and CDR2 YSLEER come from the germline V gene.

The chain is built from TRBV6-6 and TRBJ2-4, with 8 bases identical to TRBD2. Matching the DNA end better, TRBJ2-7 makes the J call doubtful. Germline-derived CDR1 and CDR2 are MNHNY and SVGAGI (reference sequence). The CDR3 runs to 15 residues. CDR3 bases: TGTGCCAGCAGTACCCCGGGACTAGTTGTAGACGAGCAGTACTTC. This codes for CASSTPGLVVDEQYF.

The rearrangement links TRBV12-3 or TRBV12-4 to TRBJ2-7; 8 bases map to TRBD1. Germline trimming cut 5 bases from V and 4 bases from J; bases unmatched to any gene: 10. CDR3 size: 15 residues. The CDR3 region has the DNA TGTGCCAGCAGTATTGCTGGACAGGGTATTTACGAGCAGTACTTC. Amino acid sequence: CASSIAGQGIYEQYF.

CDR3 amino acids: CASSHGLAAKETQYF. CDR3 DNA: TGTGCCAGCAGCCATGGACTAGCGGCCAAAGAGACCCAGTACTTC. The chain combines TRBV14 with TRBJ2-7; the match to TRBD2 covers 10 bases. Gene TRBJ2-5 matches the end of the DNA better, so the J call may be wrong. This CDR3 is 15 amino acids long. CDR1 is SGHDN, CDR2 FVKESK, per germline.

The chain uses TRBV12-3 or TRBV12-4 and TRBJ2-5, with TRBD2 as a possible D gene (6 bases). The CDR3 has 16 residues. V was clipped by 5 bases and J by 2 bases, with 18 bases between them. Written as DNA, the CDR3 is TGTGCCAGCAGTGAGCCCGGGGACTTGAGACAAGAGACCCAGTACTTC. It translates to CASSEPGDLRQETQYF.

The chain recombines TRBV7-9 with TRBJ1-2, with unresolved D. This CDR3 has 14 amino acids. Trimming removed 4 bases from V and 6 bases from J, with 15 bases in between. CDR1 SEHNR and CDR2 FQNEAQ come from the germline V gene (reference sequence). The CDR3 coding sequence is TGTGCCAGCAGCTCCGACGCTTCCCGGGATGGCTACACCTTC. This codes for CASSSDASRDGYTF.

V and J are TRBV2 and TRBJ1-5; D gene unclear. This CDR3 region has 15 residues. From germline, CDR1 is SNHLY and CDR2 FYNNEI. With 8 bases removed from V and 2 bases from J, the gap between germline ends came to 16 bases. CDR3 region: CASDWGGPGNQPQHF. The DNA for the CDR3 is TGTGCCAGCGATTGGGGTGGACCAGGCAATCAGCCCCAGCATTTT.

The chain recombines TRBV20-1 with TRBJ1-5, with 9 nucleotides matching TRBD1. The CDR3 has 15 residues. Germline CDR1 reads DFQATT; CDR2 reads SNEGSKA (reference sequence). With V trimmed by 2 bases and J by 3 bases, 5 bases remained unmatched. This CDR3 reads CSARPGDRVNQPQHF. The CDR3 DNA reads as TGCAGTGCTAGACCCGGGGACAGGGTCAATCAGCCCCAGCATTTT.

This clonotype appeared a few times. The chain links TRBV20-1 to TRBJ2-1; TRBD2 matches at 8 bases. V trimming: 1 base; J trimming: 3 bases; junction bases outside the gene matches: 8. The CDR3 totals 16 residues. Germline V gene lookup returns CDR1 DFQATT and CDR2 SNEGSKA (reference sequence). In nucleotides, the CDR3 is TGCAGTGCTAGAGCCCCCAGCGGGGGTTTCTACAATGAGCAGTTCTTC. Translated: CSARAPSGGFYNEQFF.

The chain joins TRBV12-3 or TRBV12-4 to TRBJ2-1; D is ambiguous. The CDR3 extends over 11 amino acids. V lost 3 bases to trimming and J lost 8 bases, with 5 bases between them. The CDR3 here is CASSFAYEQFF. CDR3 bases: TGTGCCAGCAGTTTTGCTTATGAGCAGTTCTTC.